These 5 T cell receptor beta chains share one sample of origin, sequenced in a study of beta chain features in type 1 diabetes. Expressed TCRB transcripts were sequenced because the isolated RNA had all been reverse transcribed beforehand. TCRdb's copy holds only in-frame clones and misses some; the assay was immunoSEQ multiplex PCR. The sample lists 810,000 or so clones, about 17% occurring once. The sample comprised naive CD4+ T cells from blood. Receptors were obtained from a woman aged 18-35 years in good health.

The chain combines TRBV19 with TRBJ2-5, with 9 bases aligning to TRBD2. Germline CDR1 reads LNHDA; CDR2 reads SQIVND (reference sequence). The CDR3 extends over 15 amino acids. Trimming at V came to 6 bases and at J to 9 bases, leaving 14 bases not matched to a gene. CDR3 nucleotide sequence: TGTGCCAGTAGCGGGGGGCCCCGGAGCGGGAGGTCCCAGTACTTC. It specifies CASSGGPRSGRSQYF.

This clone was found a few times. The rearrangement uses TRBV28 and TRBJ2-5, with D possibly TRBD2 on 5 matching bases. Trimming pared 9 bases from V and 7 bases from J, leaving 21 bases between. The CDR3 has 14 residues. Germline assignment: CDR1 MDHEN and CDR2 SYDVKM. The chain's CDR3 is CASMDSTRGWTQYF. The CDR3 nucleotides read TGTGCCAGTATGGACTCCACCCGAGGGTGGACCCAGTACTTC.

This chain connects TRBV18 to TRBJ2-1, with 9 nucleotides matching TRBD1. V lost 1 base to trimming and J lost 10 bases; unmatched junction nucleotides: 8. The CDR3 consists of 15 residues. The germline V gene encodes CDR1 KGHSH and CDR2 LQKENI. The CDR3 bases are TGTGCCAGCTCACCACTCGGGACAGGGTGGTGGGAGCAGTTCTTC. It specifies CASSPLGTGWWEQFF.

This clone turned up a few times. The CDR3 DNA reads as TGTGCCAGCAGTGAAGCTGGGCTTCCGCTGTTTTTT. Protein product: CASSEAGLPLFF. The rearrangement joins TRBV2 to TRBJ2-2; D gene ambiguous. CDR1 is SNHLY and CDR2 is FYNNEI in the germline V gene. The CDR3 has 12 residues. Trimming shortened V by 0 bases and J by 13 bases, and 9 bases separated the two germline ends.

In this sample, this clone turned up many times. This specimen includes other DNA sequences encoding the same CDR3. The chain is built from TRBV7-2 and TRBJ2-6; D uncertain. Trimming stripped 5 bases from V and 0 bases from J, with 8 bases between. The CDR3 is 15 amino acids. Germline CDR1 reads SGHTA; CDR2 reads FQGNSA. The CDR3 DNA reads as TGTGCCAGCAGCCTAGTAGGCTCTGGGGCCAACGTCCTGACTTTC. This translates into CASSLVGSGANVLTF.